This entry lists 20 T cell receptor beta chains sequenced from one sample in a study of early T cells in non-severe SARS-CoV-2 infection. Each CDR3 protein is one row after TCRdb ran MiXCR on the 5' RACE reads. The sample yields under 70,000 distinct CDR3 sequences, 4.9% seen once. The sequencing sample was made of whole blood. Receptors were obtained from an adult who was a healthcare worker with PCR-confirmed SARS-CoV-2 infection or an uninfected control (not recorded which).

V and J are TRBV11-2 and TRBJ2-5; D gene unclear. This CDR3 contains 17 residues. CDR1 SGHAT and CDR2 FQNNGV come from the germline V gene. The ends were cut back, 1 base at V and 1 base at J, with 16 bases in the middle. The CDR3 nucleotides are TGTGCCAGCAGCTTAGGTCGTTGGCAGCGAGTCCAAGAGACCCAGTACTTC. Encoded protein: CASSLGRWQRVQETQYF.

This clonotype was seen ten or more times. The genes are TRBV7-6 and TRBJ2-5; 8 bases line up with TRBD2. The CDR3 is 14 residues long. With V trimmed by 4 bases and J by 5 bases, 6 bases remained unmatched. Germline loops: CDR1 SGHVS, CDR2 FNYEAQ. CDR3: CASSSGGYEETQYF. In DNA form, the CDR3 reads TGTGCCAGCAGCTCGGGGGGGTACGAGGAGACCCAGTACTTC.

The sample holds many counts of this clonotype. The CDR3 protein is CASSQRDRALTGELFF. As DNA, the CDR3 is TGTGCCAGCAGCCAACGAGACAGGGCCCTCACCGGGGAGCTGTTTTTT. This sequence joins TRBV4-2 and TRBJ2-2, with 7 nucleotides matching TRBD1. Germline V gene sequence: CDR1 LGHNA, CDR2 YNFKEQ. Trimming took 2 bases from V and 4 from J; bases not matched to a gene: 7. This CDR3 contains 16 residues.

This clonotype has at least ten counts. The chain joins TRBV4-1 to TRBJ2-3; unclear D gene. This CDR3 comprises 12 residues. Germline-derived CDR1 and CDR2 are MGHRA and YSYEKL. Trimming left V 4 bases short and J 7 bases short, with 9 bases between. CDR3 sequence: CASSPPSNTQYF. The CDR3 DNA reads as TGCGCCAGCAGCCCGCCCAGTAATACGCAGTATTTT.

This clonotype was observed many times. The junction shows a germline mismatch at one end, possibly a read error. The genes are TRBV6-1 and TRBJ1-1, with D tentatively TRBD1 (5 bases). The germline gives CDR1 MNHNS, CDR2 SASEGT. This CDR3 spans 13 amino acids. The CDR3 DNA sequence: TGTGCCAGCTCAGGGAGTTTGAACACTGAAGTTTTCTTT. It is translated as CASSGSLNTEVFF.

At least ten counts were recorded for this clonotype. The gene calls are TRBV11-2 and TRBJ1-4, with 8 bases fitting TRBD1. V lost 4 bases to trimming and J lost 3 bases; unmatched junction nucleotides: 4. The CDR3 is 15 residues long. CDR1 is SGHAT, CDR2 FQNNGV, per germline. CDR3 region: CASSSGTGANEKLFF. In DNA, the CDR3 is TGTGCCAGCAGCTCCGGGACAGGAGCTAATGAAAAACTGTTTTTT.

This clonotype showed up many times. The V call is TRBV5-1, the J call TRBJ2-3; D perhaps matches TRBD1 (5 bases). CDR1 is SGHRS and CDR2 is YFSETQ in the germline V gene. Trimming removed 0 bases at V and 3 bases at J, with 11 bases between. The CDR3 extends over 15 amino acids. CDR3 amino acids: CASSLEGDLTDTQYF. The CDR3 bases are TGCGCCAGCAGCTTGGAAGGGGATTTGACAGATACGCAGTATTTT.

In its sample, this clonotype was seen many times. The chain uses TRBV7-2 and TRBJ2-3, with no clear D. V lost 2 bases, J lost 5 bases, and 11 bases lay in between. The CDR3 is 14 amino acids. The germline gives CDR1 SGHTA, CDR2 FQGNSA. CDR3 sequence reads: CASSLMVVGDTQYF. CDR3 nucleotide sequence: TGTGCCAGCAGCTTAATGGTCGTGGGAGATACGCAGTATTTT.

This chain connects TRBV20-1 to TRBJ2-3; D ambiguous. V lost 5 bases and J 0 bases, leaving 6 bases between the germline ends. CDR3 length: 12 amino acids. The germline V gene encodes CDR1 DFQATT and CDR2 SNEGSKA (reference sequence). CDR3 bases: TGCAGTGCTTTGTGGAGCACAGATACGCAGTATTTT. Residues: CSALWSTDTQYF.

This clonotype was counted many times. The chain links TRBV6-5 to TRBJ2-1; D possibly corresponds to TRBD2 (6 bases). This CDR3 region has 16 residues. CDR1 MNHEY and CDR2 SVGAGI come from the germline V gene. V was trimmed by 4 bases and J by 2 bases, leaving 15 bases between them. CDR3 protein: CASSFGGNPPYNEQFF. The DNA for the CDR3 is TGTGCCAGCAGTTTCGGCGGGAATCCCCCCTACAATGAGCAGTTCTTC.

Ten or more counts support this clonotype. The chain couples TRBV10-3 to TRBJ1-1; TRBD1 might be the D (6 bases). V was shortened by 4 bases and J by 0 bases, with 18 bases between the two germline ends. The germline V gene has CDR1 ENHRY and CDR2 SYGVKD. The CDR3 loop spans 17 amino acids. CDR3 amino acids: CAISAAGAGALNTEAFF. For the CDR3, the DNA is TGTGCCATCAGTGCGGCAGGGGCAGGGGCACTGAACACTGAAGCTTTCTTT.

The table lists this clonotype with a few counts. The V call is TRBV20-1, the J call TRBJ2-1, with 13 positions matching TRBD2. This CDR3 is built from 17 residues. With V trimmed by 2 bases and J by 10 bases, 14 bases remained unmatched. Germline V CDR1 and CDR2: DFQATT, SNEGSKA (reference sequence). The CDR3 protein is CSARSVHGLAGDNEQFF. CDR3 DNA: TGCAGTGCTAGATCCGTGCACGGACTAGCGGGAGATAACGAGCAGTTCTTC.

This clonotype showed up many times. The chain links TRBV6-5 to TRBJ1-1, with D possibly being TRBD1 (5 bases). The CDR3 extends over 13 amino acids. CDR1 is MNHEY, CDR2 SVGAGI, per germline. Trimming stripped 6 bases from V and 4 bases from J, with 12 bases between. CDR3 sequence reads: CASRRGGVTEAFF. As DNA, the CDR3 is TGTGCCAGCAGGAGGGGAGGTGTCACTGAAGCTTTCTTT.

This clonotype was seen ten or more times. The V call is TRBV20-1, the J call TRBJ2-2; D gene ambiguous. Germline CDR1 DFQATT, CDR2 SNEGSKA (reference sequence). There are 15 residues in the CDR3. V lost 3 bases, J lost 1 base, and 12 bases lay in between. The CDR3 protein is CSASYSGRNTGELFF. CDR3 DNA sequence: TGCAGTGCTAGTTACTCCGGCCGGAACACCGGGGAGCTGTTTTTT.

There are many counts of this clonotype. The rearrangement joins TRBV7-3 to TRBJ2-2; D is perhaps TRBD2 (5 bases). CDR1 is SGHTA and CDR2 is FQGTGA in the germline V gene. The CDR3 is 12 residues long. V was cut by 5 bases and J by 7 bases, with 8 bases left in between. The CDR3 loop is CASSPGIGELFF. The CDR3 region has the DNA TGTGCCAGCAGCCCCGGGATCGGGGAGCTGTTTTTT. The whole variable domain, remainder taken from reference TRBV7-3 and TRBJ2-2, is GAGVSQTPSNKVTEKGKYVELRCDPISGHTALYWYRQSLGQGPEFLIYFQGTGAADDSGLPNDRFFAVRPEGSVSTLKIQRTERGDSAVYLCASSPGIGELFFGEGSRLTVL.

This clonotype was counted at least ten times. The gene calls are TRBV19 and TRBJ1-5; D is ambiguous. This CDR3 has 14 residues. V dropped 3 bases and J dropped 2 bases, with 8 bases sitting between them. Germline assignment: CDR1 LNHDA and CDR2 SQIVND (reference sequence). Here the CDR3 DNA reads TGTGCCAGTAGTATGAGTTCCGGCAATCAGCCCCAGCATTTT. Protein: CASSMSSGNQPQHF.

The chain uses TRBV19 and TRBJ2-2; D ambiguous. The ends were cut back, 8 bases at V and 2 bases at J, with 12 bases in the middle. The germline V gene has CDR1 LNHDA and CDR2 SQIVND (reference sequence). This CDR3 is 14 amino acids long. The CDR3 reads CASRPAPNTGELFF. CDR3 coding DNA: TGTGCCAGTCGACCGGCCCCTAACACCGGGGAGCTGTTTTTT.

This clonotype was seen ten or more times. The chain uses TRBV6-1 and TRBJ2-1; D gene ambiguous. CDR3 length equals 16 residues. From germline, CDR1 is MNHNS and CDR2 SASEGT. Trimming shortened V by 7 bases and J by 4 bases, and 20 bases separated the two germline ends. CDR3 loop: CASTKIRDSFYNEQFF. The CDR3 DNA reads TGTGCCAGCACCAAAATAAGGGATAGCTTTTACAATGAGCAGTTCTTC.

This clonotype was counted at least ten times. The CDR3, as DNA: TGTGCCAGCAGCTTAGTCGGGCTGTACTATGGCTACACCTTC. Its translation: CASSLVGLYYGYTF. V is TRBV7-9 and J is TRBJ1-2; D is unclear. Germline CDR1 SEHNR, CDR2 FQNEAQ (reference sequence). The length of the CDR3 is 14 residues. The germline V and J ends were trimmed by 1 base and 3 bases, with 9 bases remaining between them.

The chain combines TRBV7-6 with TRBJ2-5, with D tentatively TRBD2 (5 bases). Germline lookup yields CDR1 SGHVS and CDR2 FNYEAQ. CDR3 length: 12 amino acids. Trimming left V 4 bases short and J 7 bases short, with 10 bases between. This CDR3 reads CASSSLGGTQYF. The CDR3 nucleotides are TGTGCCAGCAGCTCCTTAGGAGGGACCCAGTACTTC.